This TCR beta chain was documented in a study of blood T cell repertoires in COVID-19. Across the whole study: Samples came from the United States, Italy and Spain, spanning acute and convalescent COVID-19. PBMCs, B-cell-depleted T cells, or T cells provided the cDNA or gDNA that made up the material.

In the original processing: Researchers report that nucleated cell counts were estimated from reference gene primer amplification. Generated by immunoSEQ multiplex PCR, the TCRdb table keeps only in-frame clones and is missing some. V, J and clone size are taken as reported in that table, and D and trimming were inferred from the DNA itself. The sample includes more than 150,000 clones, 75% to 80% of them seen just once. This clone appeared once. The CDR3 runs to 14 residues. Germline lookup yields CDR1 SEHNR and CDR2 FQNEAQ (reference sequence). Trimming cost V 5 bases and J 4 bases; bases outside gene matches: 5.

The gene calls are TRBV7-9 and TRBJ1-1; 9 bases align to TRBD1. The sample was peripheral blood. This sequence was found in a woman aged 80 or older with acute or convalescent COVID-19. The CDR3 is CASSTPGQGTEAFF. The CDR3 region has the DNA TGTGCCAGCAGCACACCGGGACAGGGCACTGAAGCTTTCTTT.